The text below deals with one T cell receptor beta chain. Antigen: not known. Germline loops: CDR1 SEHNR, CDR2 FQNEAQ (reference sequence). The CDR3 contains 14 residues. The junction had 4 bases not matched to a gene; V was cut back by 5 bases and J by 8 bases. The data stem from a study of T cells in Graves' hyperthyroidism and ophthalmopathy. Broader study findings: Most thyroid clonotypes expanded above 0.001 appeared in blood too. Using 13 V-J features, a model discriminated ophthalmopathy from stable hyperthyroidism.

Graves' hyperthyroidism was deemed stable given no ophthalmopathy progression within 18 months. It was approximately 9.7 ml of fresh peripheral blood that supplied the PBMCs. Amplified regions were TCR beta CDR3 sequences from RNA transcripts. In the first-round RT-PCR of the TCR CDR3, the HTBI primer set was used. TCRdb re-derived calls from the multiplex PCR reads in MiXCR, one entry per CDR3 protein. The sample has 550,000 to 600,000 distinct CDR3 sequences, around 17% seen once. The sequenced sample consisted of blood. This receptor was identified in a woman aged 18-30 years with Graves' hyperthyroidism. The chain has TRBV7-9 and TRBJ1-3; TRBD1 agrees at 12 bases. The CDR3 sequence is CASSPGQGADTIYF. CDR3 nucleotide sequence: TGTGCCAGCAGCCCGGGACAGGGGGCAGACACCATATATTTT.